Listed below are T cell receptor beta chains from one sample, sequenced in a study of T cells after yellow fever vaccination. In TCRdb, the 5' RACE reads were re-called with MiXCR into one record per CDR3 protein. In the table there are 500,000 to 550,000 distinct CDR3 sequences, 21% of which are singletons. Specimen: PBMCs, collected about 20 days after the first yellow fever vaccination. Receptors were obtained from a man aged 18 to 35 who received the YFV17D yellow fever vaccine. Both conserved end residues are part of each CDR3. A D gene is named only where the DNA matches it firmly. Clone size is given for some rows only: seen once, a few or many times, or a class if the clone is expanded.

J gene: TRBJ2-1; clone size: .; V gene: TRBV11-1; D gene: .; CDR3 protein: CASSLGTETYNEQFF; CDR3 DNA: TGTGCCAGCAGCTTAGGGACAGAGACGTACAATGAGCAGTTCTTC
J gene: TRBJ1-1; clone size: .; V gene: TRBV5-6; D gene: .; CDR3 protein: CASSLGGSGKAFF; CDR3 DNA: TGTGCCAGCAGCTTGGGCGGCTCTGGTAAAGCTTTCTTT
J gene: TRBJ2-7; clone size: .; V gene: TRBV19; D gene: TRBD1; CDR3 protein: CASSPGTGAHEQYF; CDR3 DNA: TGTGCCAGTAGTCCCGGGACAGGGGCCCACGAGCAGTACTTC
J gene: TRBJ1-1; clone size: .; V gene: TRBV7-6; D gene: .; CDR3 protein: CASSHDRRSSNTEAFF; CDR3 DNA: TGTGCCAGCAGCCATGATCGGCGGAGCTCGAACACTGAAGCTTTCTTT
J gene: TRBJ2-3; clone size: few; V gene: TRBV29-1; D gene: .; CDR3 protein: CSVEAATDTQYF; CDR3 DNA: TGCAGCGTTGAGGCAGCGACAGATACGCAGTATTTT
J gene: TRBJ2-4; clone size: few; V gene: TRBV7-2; D gene: .; CDR3 protein: CASTTGAGTSIQYF; CDR3 DNA: TGTGCCAGCACAACGGGGGCGGGGACGAGCATTCAGTACTTC
J gene: TRBJ2-4; clone size: .; V gene: TRBV20-1; D gene: TRBD2; CDR3 protein: CSAPKGLAGGPDIQYF; CDR3 DNA: TGCAGTGCACCCAAGGGACTAGCGGGGGGGCCGGACATTCAGTACTTC
J gene: TRBJ2-3; clone size: many; V gene: TRBV5-1; D gene: TRBD2; CDR3 protein: CASRTSGASTDTQYF; CDR3 DNA: TGCGCCAGCAGAACTAGCGGCGCTAGCACAGATACGCAGTATTTT
J gene: TRBJ1-5; clone size: .; V gene: TRBV11-2; D gene: .; CDR3 protein: CASSSDPWVGYSNQPQHF; CDR3 DNA: TGTGCCAGCAGCTCTGACCCTTGGGTGGGTTATAGCAATCAGCCCCAGCATTTT
J gene: TRBJ2-2; clone size: .; V gene: TRBV19; D gene: .; CDR3 protein: CASSILRVDTGELFF; CDR3 DNA: TGTGCCAGTAGTATTCTAAGGGTCGACACCGGGGAGCTGTTTTTT
J gene: TRBJ1-1; clone size: .; V gene: TRBV10-3; D gene: .; CDR3 protein: CAISELEGTEAFF; CDR3 DNA: TGTGCCATCAGTGAGTTGGAGGGTACTGAAGCTTTCTTT
J gene: TRBJ1-1; clone size: few; V gene: TRBV5-6; D gene: TRBD1; CDR3 protein: CASSLGQGYGNTEAFF; CDR3 DNA: TGTGCCAGCAGCCTGGGACAGGGGTATGGGAACACTGAAGCTTTCTTT
J gene: TRBJ2-1; clone size: many; V gene: TRBV9; D gene: .; CDR3 protein: CASSGTTRRAYNEQFF; CDR3 DNA: TGTGCCAGCAGCGGGACGACCCGAAGGGCATACAATGAGCAGTTCTTC